This entry lists 18 T cell receptor beta chains sequenced from one sample in a study of blood T cell repertoires in COVID-19. This table comes from immunoSEQ multiplex PCR, and its TCRdb copy is limited to in-frame clones, with some not included. The sample lists about 170,000 clones, about 83% seen once, with roughly 2.5% in the top ten. Material: peripheral blood. The receptors originated from a woman of 80 years or more with COVID-19, enrolled during active disease.

V gene TRBV5-1 combines with J gene TRBJ2-3; D might be TRBD2 (5 bases). V was trimmed by 4 bases and J by 6 bases, leaving 9 bases between them. The germline CDR1 and CDR2 sequences are SGHRS and YFSETQ. The CDR3 has 12 amino acids. The CDR3 region is CASSNPGDTQYF. CDR3 bases: TGCGCCAGCAGCAATCCGGGGGATACGCAGTATTTT.

The chain uses TRBV19 and TRBJ1-2; TRBD1 matches 7 bases. V lost 7 bases, J lost 3 bases, and 2 bases stayed unmatched. The CDR3 is made up of 12 amino acids. Germline V gives CDR1 LNHDA, CDR2 SQIVND (reference sequence). In DNA form, the CDR3 reads TGTGCCAGTACCGGGACAGACTATGGCTACACCTTC. This translates into CASTGTDYGYTF. The complete variable domain, with remaining parts taken from reference TRBV19 and TRBJ1-2, reads DGGITQSPKYLFRKEGQNVTLSCEQNLNHDAMYWYRQDPGQGLRLIYYSQIVNDFQKGDIAEGYSVSREKKESFPLTVTSAQKNPTAFYLCASTGTDYGYTFGSGTRLTVV.

This sequence joins TRBV5-1 and TRBJ2-3, with 16 bases that match TRBD2. Trimming cost V 4 bases and J 7 bases; bases outside gene matches: 9. The CDR3 is 17 amino acids. The germline CDR1 and CDR2 sequences are SGHRS and YFSETQ. CDR3 in DNA: TGCGCCAGCAGCCGGCAGGGACTAGCGGGAGGGAGAAATACGCAGTATTTT. Protein product: CASSRQGLAGGRNTQYF.

The rearrangement links TRBV29-1 to TRBJ1-2; the D is unclear. The CDR3 loop spans 12 amino acids. The germline V gene has CDR1 SQVTM and CDR2 ANQGSEA. V dropped 0 bases and J dropped 8 bases, with 10 bases sitting between them. In DNA, the CDR3 is TGCAGCGTTGAAGATCGTCCGAGGGGCTACACCTTC. Amino acid sequence: CSVEDRPRGYTF.

This clone appeared a few times. The chain recombines TRBV9 with TRBJ2-3, with 9 positions matching TRBD2. The junction had 4 bases not matched to a gene; V was cut back by 2 bases and J by 3 bases. The germline V gene encodes CDR1 SGDLS and CDR2 YYNGEE. This CDR3 is 15 amino acids long. CDR3 protein: CASSVLSGRTDTQYF. In DNA, the CDR3 is TGTGCCAGCAGCGTTTTGAGCGGGAGGACAGATACGCAGTATTTT.

J is TRBJ2-3 and V is TRBV24-1; maybe TRBD2 (7 bases). The CDR3 covers 17 residues. The V end was cut by 4 bases, the J end by 4 bases, with 20 bases between. CDR1 and CDR2 from the germline V gene are KGHDR and SFDVKD. The CDR3 bases are TGTGCCACCAGTGACCCCCGGCGGGGGCAAGGGGCAGATACGCAGTATTTT. Encoded protein: CATSDPRRGQGADTQYF.

This clone was counted only a few times. The chain is built from TRBV30 and TRBJ1-1; D remains unclear. V was clipped by 3 bases and J by 0 bases, with 5 bases between them. Germline V gene data show CDR1 as GTSNPN and CDR2 as SVGIG (reference sequence). The CDR3 loop spans 12 amino acids. CDR3: CAWRQLNTEAFF. DNA for the CDR3: TGTGCCTGGAGACAGTTGAACACTGAAGCTTTCTTT.

This chain connects TRBV7-9 to TRBJ2-1; D not resolved. The CDR3 consists of 12 residues. The germline V gene has CDR1 SEHNR and CDR2 FQNEAQ (reference sequence). Trimming removed 1 base at V and 9 bases at J, with 7 bases between. This CDR3 reads CASSLDYGEQFF. In DNA, the CDR3 is TGTGCCAGCAGCTTAGATTACGGTGAGCAGTTCTTC.

This clone was detected only once. The chain has TRBV9 and TRBJ1-6; 11 positions agree with TRBD1. The CDR3 is 14 residues long. Germline-derived CDR1 and CDR2 are SGDLS and YYNGEE. After removal of 4 bases from V and 9 bases from J, the junction contained 3 bases not matched to a gene. Written as DNA, the CDR3 is TGTGCCAGCAGCATCGGACAGGGGGCTTCACCCCTCCACTTT. This translates into CASSIGQGASPLHF.

The chain has TRBV11-2 and TRBJ2-5; D is perhaps TRBD2 (6 bases). CDR3 length: 17 residues. Trimming pared 2 bases from V and 3 bases from J, leaving 19 bases between. Germline V lookup: CDR1 SGHAT, CDR2 FQNNGV. CDR3 residues: CASSLFTRGFGKETQYF. DNA of the CDR3: TGTGCCAGCAGCTTATTTACTCGGGGGTTCGGGAAAGAGACCCAGTACTTC.

This chain connects TRBV9 to TRBJ2-7, with 7 nucleotides matching TRBD2. This CDR3 has 14 residues. Germline CDR1 is SGDLS and CDR2 is YYNGEE. Trimming took 4 bases from V and 6 from J; bases not matched to a gene: 10. CDR3 sequence: CASSQWEGTGEQYF. CDR3 bases: TGTGCCAGCAGCCAGTGGGAGGGGACCGGCGAGCAGTACTTC.

The V call is TRBV19, the J call TRBJ2-3; 11 bases align to TRBD2. The V gene's germline CDR1 is LNHDA and CDR2 SQIVND (reference sequence). There are 15 residues in the CDR3. After removal of 7 bases from V and 8 bases from J, the junction contained 11 bases not matched to a gene. Here the CDR3 DNA reads TGTGCCAGTACCGGACTAGCGGGTGGCAGTGGTACGCAGTATTTT. It translates to CASTGLAGGSGTQYF.

The chain is built from TRBV18 and TRBJ2-7; D remains unclear. The V and J ends lost 1 base and 2 bases respectively, with 12 bases between them. CDR1 is KGHSH and CDR2 is LQKENI in the germline V gene. CDR3 length equals 15 residues. CDR3 residues: CASSPRQARTYEQYF. In nucleotides, the CDR3 is TGTGCCAGCTCACCACGGCAGGCACGGACCTACGAGCAGTACTTC.

The V gene is TRBV5-1, the J gene TRBJ2-2, with TRBD2 matching 10 bases. There are 14 residues in the CDR3. Germline V gene sequence: CDR1 SGHRS, CDR2 YFSETQ. The V gene end was trimmed by 4 bases and the J gene end by 5 bases; junction bases not matched to a gene: 2. The CDR3 DNA follows: TGCGCCAGCAGCCAGCGGGAGGGGACCGGGGAGCTGTTTTTT. This translates into CASSQREGTGELFF.

The chain uses TRBV3-1 (or the pseudogene TRBV3-2) and TRBJ2-4; 10 bases agree with TRBD1. Germline-derived CDR1 and CDR2 are LGHDT and YNNKEL (reference sequence). The CDR3 extends over 22 amino acids. Trimming took 4 bases from V and 0 from J; bases not matched to a gene: 21. CDR3 sequence reads: CASSPYIRDRGLPTLAKNIQYF. The CDR3 DNA reads as TGTGCCAGCAGCCCCTATATTCGGGACAGGGGACTACCCACACTAGCCAAAAACATTCAGTACTTC.

The rearrangement uses TRBV11-2 and TRBJ2-5; D may be TRBD2 (5 bases). Looked up from germline, CDR1 is SGHAT and CDR2 is FQNNGV. V was cut by 4 bases and J by 2 bases, with 17 bases left in between. CDR3 length: 16 residues. CDR3 region: CASSSSWVAGQETQYF. CDR3 DNA sequence: TGTGCCAGCAGCTCATCGTGGGTTGCGGGTCAAGAGACCCAGTACTTC.

The V and J genes are TRBV4-3 and TRBJ2-7, with 12 bases lining up with TRBD2. Germline lookup yields CDR1 LGHNA and CDR2 YSLEER. The CDR3 contains 19 residues. V was pared by 0 bases and J by 2 bases, with 11 bases of the junction left unmatched. The CDR3 region has the DNA TGCGCCAGCAGCCAAGAACTACTAGCGGGGGGCGAAATACCCTACGAGCAGTACTTC. It yields the protein CASSQELLAGGEIPYEQYF.

This clone was found a few times. The CDR3 loop is CASSWWAGVINEQFF. CDR3 nucleotides: TGTGCCAGTAGTTGGTGGGCGGGAGTAATAAATGAGCAGTTCTTC. The J gene is TRBJ2-1, the V gene TRBV19; TRBD2 matches at 7 bases. The CDR3 totals 15 residues. CDR1 and CDR2 (germline): LNHDA, SQIVND (reference sequence). J lost 7 bases, V lost 5 bases, and 11 bases had no gene match.